These 18 T cell receptor beta chains share one sample of origin, sequenced in a study of blood T cell repertoires in COVID-19. Assay used: immunoSEQ multiplex PCR; TCRdb lists only in-frame clones, some missing. The sample holds 150,000 to 180,000 clones, about three quarters seen once. What was sequenced was peripheral blood. These receptors originate from an older man with acute or convalescent COVID-19.

The CDR3 region has the DNA TGCAGCGTTGGGACAGGGAGAAATTCACCCCTCCACTTT. It codes for CSVGTGRNSPLHF. The V and J genes are TRBV29-1 and TRBJ1-6; 8 positions agree with TRBD1. The CDR3 totals 13 residues. The V gene's germline CDR1 is SQVTM and CDR2 ANQGSEA. V shed 4 bases, J shed 7 bases, and the junction held 3 bases outside the gene matches.

This rearrangement joins TRBV29-1 to TRBJ2-3, with 10 bases identical to TRBD2. This CDR3 has 14 amino acids. Germline V gives CDR1 SQVTM, CDR2 ANQGSEA. J gave up 3 bases and V 6 bases, and 6 bases lay outside the gene matches. The CDR3 coding sequence is TGCAGCGTCATGAGCGGGGGGGGTACAGATACGCAGTATTTT. Amino acids: CSVMSGGGTDTQYF.

The rearrangement links TRBV7-2 to TRBJ2-7; 12 nucleotides match TRBD2. Germline values: CDR1 SGHTA, CDR2 FQGNSA. This CDR3 spans 18 amino acids. The junction had 9 bases not matched to a gene; V was cut back by 1 base and J by 2 bases. The CDR3 nucleotides read TGTGCCAGCAGCTTAGTCGCTAGCGGGGGGGCTATCGCCTACGAGCAGTACTTC. Translating gives CASSLVASGGAIAYEQYF.

The chain links TRBV6-1 to TRBJ2-7, with a possible D match to TRBD1 (6 bases). Trimming left V 1 base short and J 0 bases short, with 10 bases between. Germline V gene lookup returns CDR1 MNHNS and CDR2 SASEGT. The CDR3 runs to 15 residues. The CDR3 DNA reads as TGTGCCAGCAGTGAAGACAGACAGGCCTCCTACGAGCAGTACTTC. This translates into CASSEDRQASYEQYF.

The chain links TRBV21-1 to TRBJ1-3; the table calls TRBD1, which could not be checked here. TRBV21-1 is classified as a pseudogene. The CDR3 has 14 amino acids. The CDR3 region is CASTAISRGNTIYF. CDR3 coding DNA: TGTGCCAGCACCGCAATCAGTCGTGGAAACACCATATATTTT.

This clone was detected once. V gene TRBV23-1 combines with J gene TRBJ2-7, with D possibly matching TRBD2 (5 bases). TRBV23-1 counts as an open reading frame of uncertain function. The CDR3 extends over 15 amino acids. Trimming pared 4 bases from V and 0 bases from J, leaving 13 bases between. CDR3 loop: CASSLIRGPSYEQYV. CDR3 in DNA: TGCGCCAGCAGTCTGATCCGAGGGCCCTCCTACGAGCAGTACGTC.

The chain has TRBV5-6 and TRBJ1-1; D gene uncertain. The CDR3 is 14 amino acids. Germline lookup yields CDR1 SGHDT and CDR2 YYEEEE. Trimming took 4 bases from V and 1 from J, leaving 11 bases between them. CDR3 DNA: TGTGCCAGCAGCCTGCTTGGGAGGAACACTGAAGCTTTCTTT. It codes for CASSLLGRNTEAFF.

A note on this clone: This sample also contains other DNA sequences that code for the same CDR3. The genes are TRBV6-5 and TRBJ1-6, with D possibly TRBD1 on 5 matching bases. Trimming took off 5 bases at V and 7 bases at J, with 6 bases between the two ends. In germline, CDR1 is MNHEY, CDR2 SVGAGI. The CDR3 consists of 12 residues. The CDR3 sequence is CASSRQNSPLHF. CDR3 coding DNA: TGTGCCAGCAGTCGACAGAATTCACCCCTCCACTTT.

This chain connects TRBV5-1 to TRBJ2-2; the D gene is possibly TRBD2 (6 bases). The CDR3 is made up of 15 amino acids. Looked up from germline, CDR1 is SGHRS and CDR2 is YFSETQ. V lost 3 bases to trimming and J lost 0 bases, with 9 bases between them. DNA for the CDR3: TGCGCCAGCAGCTATGGCGGGGCGAACACCGGGGAGCTGTTTTTT. It encodes CASSYGGANTGELFF. The full variable domain, completed using reference TRBV5-1 and TRBJ2-2, is KAGVTQTPRYLIKTRGQQVTLSCSPISGHRSVSWYQQTPGQGLQFLFEYFSETQRNKGNFPGRFSGRQFSNSRSEMNVSTLELGDSALYLCASSYGGANTGELFFGEGSRLTVL.

The V and J genes are TRBV2 and TRBJ1-2, with D tentatively TRBD1 (5 bases). The CDR3 sequence is 13 residues long. The germline CDR1 and CDR2 sequences are SNHLY and FYNNEI. Between the trimmed V and J ends, which lost 2 bases and 4 bases, there was a span of 8 bases. CDR3 sequence reads: CASSERGGYGYTF. As DNA, the CDR3 is TGTGCCAGCAGTGAACGGGGGGGCTATGGCTACACCTTC.

V gene TRBV5-6 combines with J gene TRBJ1-2; perhaps TRBD1 as D (5 bases). V dropped 1 base and J dropped 8 bases, with 12 bases sitting between them. Germline V gives CDR1 SGHDT, CDR2 YYEEEE. CDR3 length equals 13 residues. CDR3 protein: CASSLSGAEGYTF. The CDR3 nucleotides read TGTGCCAGCAGCTTGTCTGGGGCTGAGGGCTACACCTTC. The variable domain in full, completed from reference TRBV5-6 and TRBJ1-2, reads DAGVTQSPTHLIKTRGQQVTLRCSPKSGHDTVSWYQQALGQGPQFIFQYYEEEERQRGNFPDRFSGHQFPNYSSELNVNALLLGDSALYLCASSLSGAEGYTFGSGTRLTVV.

Note on this clone: Distinct nucleotide sequences in the sample also encode this CDR3. This chain connects TRBV7-2 to TRBJ1-4, with a weak D call TRBD1 (6 bases). The ends were cut back, 5 bases at V and 0 bases at J, with 10 bases in the middle. Per germline, CDR1 SGHTA and CDR2 FQGNSA. The CDR3 length is 15 residues. The CDR3 region has the DNA TGTGCCAGCAGCCTGACAGGTCCAACTAATGAAAAACTGTTTTTT. It yields the protein CASSLTGPTNEKLFF.

This CDR3 reads CASSFQGSGHRPLTNEKLFF. In DNA form, the CDR3 reads TGTGCCAGCAGCTTTCAGGGCTCGGGACACCGACCTCTAACTAATGAAAAACTGTTTTTT. The V gene is TRBV12-1, the J gene TRBJ1-4; the DNA was not used to check the table's D call, TRBD1. TRBV12-1 has pseudogene status. The CDR3 loop spans 20 amino acids.

This CDR3 reads CASSPTGDYGYTF. The DNA for the CDR3 is TGTGCCAGTAGTCCGACAGGGGACTATGGCTACACCTTC. The chain employs TRBV19 and TRBJ1-2, with 8 bases that match TRBD1. The CDR3 contains 13 residues. Germline lookup yields CDR1 LNHDA and CDR2 SQIVND (reference sequence). V was clipped by 5 bases and J by 3 bases; unmatched bases: 2.

The CDR3, as DNA: TGTGCCAGCTCACCAGGAGCGGGGAACACCGGGGAGCTGTTTTTT. Translated, it gives CASSPGAGNTGELFF. The chain recombines TRBV18 with TRBJ2-2; maybe TRBD2 (6 bases). Germline values: CDR1 KGHSH, CDR2 LQKENI. This CDR3 contains 15 residues. V lost 2 bases, J lost 1 base, and 8 bases lay in between.

The rearrangement uses TRBV3-1 (or the pseudogene TRBV3-2) and TRBJ1-1; 7 nucleotides match TRBD1. The CDR3 loop spans 17 amino acids. V trimming: 5 bases; J trimming: 1 base; junction bases outside the gene matches: 13. CDR1 is LGHDT and CDR2 is YNNKEL in the germline V gene (reference sequence). CDR3 coding DNA: TGTGCCAGCAGCGAAGTCCCGGGACAGCCAAGGAACACTGAAGCTTTCTTT. Amino acids: CASSEVPGQPRNTEAFF.

The chain uses TRBV5-1 and TRBJ2-3; 8 nucleotides align to TRBD2. The CDR3 is 14 residues long. The V and J ends lost 0 bases and 5 bases, in that order; junction bases with no gene match: 2. The germline gives CDR1 SGHRS, CDR2 YFSETQ. The chain's CDR3 is CASSLERGGDTQYF. CDR3 sequence (DNA): TGCGCCAGCAGCTTGGAACGGGGGGGAGATACGCAGTATTTT.

CDR3 protein: CASSLTDYGYTF. For the CDR3, the DNA is TGTGCCAGCAGCTTAACAGACTATGGCTACACCTTC. The genes are TRBV5-4 and TRBJ1-2; no firm D call. Germline CDR1 and CDR2: SGHNT and YYREEE (reference sequence). This CDR3 region has 12 residues. V dropped 2 bases and J dropped 3 bases, with 5 bases sitting between them.